The source of this TCR beta chain is a study of blood T cell repertoires in COVID-19. Study summary: Donors in the United States, Italy and Spain gave samples during acute or convalescent COVID-19. From T cells, B-cell-depleted T cells, or PBMCs came the material, which was cDNA or gDNA.

Original data processing: Estimated nucleated cell counts came from reference gene primer amplification. Assay used: immunoSEQ multiplex PCR; TCRdb lists only in-frame clones, some missing. That table supplies the V and J calls and clone size; D and trimming were determined from the DNA. The sample carries 90,000 to 100,000 clones, 75% to 85% recorded once. This CDR3 comprises 14 residues. V lost 1 base and J 1 base, leaving 7 bases between the germline ends. In germline, CDR1 is MGHRA, CDR2 YSYEKL. The chain combines TRBV4-1 with TRBJ1-1; no reliable D call. Material: peripheral blood. The TCR comes from a man in his fifties or sixties with acute or convalescent COVID-19. The chain's CDR3 is CASSQGQKNTEAFF. As DNA, the CDR3 is TGCGCCAGCAGCCAAGGGCAGAAGAACACTGAAGCTTTCTTT.